A single sample gave rise to the 14 T cell receptor beta chains below, sequenced in a study of blood T cell repertoires in COVID-19. Sequencing used immunoSEQ multiplex PCR; TCRdb keeps in-frame clones, though not all of them. The table includes 150,000 to 200,000 clones, 80% to 90% detected once. The sequenced sample consisted of peripheral blood. The receptors here all came from a man in his fifties with active or convalescent COVID-19.

The J gene is TRBJ1-5, the V gene TRBV24-1, with 7 bases that match TRBD1. Germline V gene sequence: CDR1 KGHDR, CDR2 SFDVKD. Trimming took 2 bases from V and 5 from J; bases not matched to a gene: 11. CDR3 length: 17 amino acids. CDR3 coding DNA: TGTGCCACCAGTGATTACCCTCATACAGGGGAAGATCAGCCCCAGCATTTT. This gives the protein CATSDYPHTGEDQPQHF.

V and J are TRBV5-4 and TRBJ1-6; tentative D call: TRBD1 (5 bases). Trimming removed 9 bases from V and 6 bases from J, with 16 bases in between. From germline, CDR1 is SGHNT and CDR2 YYREEE (reference sequence). The CDR3 totals 14 residues. The CDR3 sequence is CATRFGGGNSPLHF. Written as DNA, the CDR3 is TGTGCCACCCGGTTCGGGGGTGGTAATTCACCCCTCCACTTT.

Here the CDR3 DNA reads TGTGCCAGCAGCCCACCGCCAGTCGACTATGGCTACACCTTC. This translates into CASSPPPVDYGYTF. This sequence joins TRBV7-2 and TRBJ1-2; no clear D gene. Germline CDR1 SGHTA, CDR2 FQGNSA. This CDR3 has 14 amino acids. V was trimmed by 5 bases and J by 3 bases, leaving 13 bases between them.

This clone was recorded once. The CDR3 sequence is CASSLEVYRGNNQPQHF. The DNA of the CDR3 is TGTGCCAGCAGCTTAGAAGTCTACAGGGGAAACAATCAGCCCCAGCATTTT. The genes are TRBV7-2 and TRBJ1-5; TRBD1 matches at 7 bases. Germline assignment: CDR1 SGHTA and CDR2 FQGNSA. The CDR3 loop spans 17 amino acids. V shed 1 base, J shed 3 bases, and the junction held 9 bases outside the gene matches.

The chain carries TRBV19 and TRBJ2-1; perhaps TRBD2 as D (6 bases). The CDR3 length is 14 residues. The V end was cut by 5 bases, the J end by 4 bases, with 12 bases between. Germline V gives CDR1 LNHDA, CDR2 SQIVND (reference sequence). In DNA, the CDR3 is TGTGCCAGTAGTCCCCGGGACTTTTACAATGAGCAGTTCTTC. This translates into CASSPRDFYNEQFF.

This clone has just one count. The chain joins TRBV29-1 to TRBJ1-4; 11 bases match TRBD1. Losses at the gene ends were 4 bases for V and 7 bases for J; bases not matched to a gene: 8. From germline, CDR1 is SQVTM and CDR2 ANQGSEA. The CDR3 contains 15 residues. Here the CDR3 DNA reads TGCAGCGTTGCGGGGAGGACAGGGGGCAGTGAAAAACTGTTTTTT. Encoded protein: CSVAGRTGGSEKLFF.

The rearrangement uses TRBV6-1 and TRBJ1-2; 8 nucleotides match TRBD1. CDR3 length equals 14 residues. Germline V lookup: CDR1 MNHNS, CDR2 SASEGT. The J segment lost 4 bases and the V segment lost 3 bases, leaving 4 bases of the junction unmatched. The CDR3 nucleotides are TGTGCCAGCAGTGACGGACAGGGAGTCTATGGCTACACCTTC. Translation gives CASSDGQGVYGYTF.

The genes are TRBV9 and TRBJ1-3; TRBD1 aligns across 7 bases. Germline CDR1 reads SGDLS; CDR2 reads YYNGEE. The CDR3 length is 15 residues. J was trimmed by 4 bases and V by 0 bases; bases with no gene match: 4. CDR3 amino acids: CASSVDRGGGNTIYF. In DNA form, the CDR3 reads TGTGCCAGCAGCGTAGACAGGGGCGGCGGAAACACCATATATTTT.

The chain joins TRBV2 to TRBJ2-7; no definite D call. Germline V gene data show CDR1 as SNHLY and CDR2 as FYNNEI. The CDR3 is 14 residues long. The V gene lost 3 bases and the J gene lost 4 bases, with 13 bases spanning the gap. The CDR3: CASSEIQRMYEQYF. As DNA, the CDR3 is TGTGCCAGCAGTGAGATCCAGCGCATGTACGAGCAGTACTTC.

This clone was detected a few times. The genes are TRBV18 and TRBJ2-3; tentative D call: TRBD1 (5 bases). This CDR3 is built from 16 residues. CDR1 is KGHSH and CDR2 is LQKENI in the germline V gene. The V and J ends lost 3 bases and 4 bases respectively, with 17 bases between them. Written as DNA, the CDR3 is TGTGCCAGCTCACCTACCCTCGGGCAGGGTTCAGATACGCAGTATTTT. Translated, it gives CASSPTLGQGSDTQYF.

The rearrangement uses TRBV5-4 and TRBJ2-7; D is uncertain. Germline V gives CDR1 SGHNT, CDR2 YYREEE (reference sequence). The V gene lost 3 bases and the J gene lost 0 bases, with 7 bases spanning the gap. This CDR3 is 13 amino acids long. The CDR3 here is CASSSGSSYEQYF. CDR3 coding DNA: TGTGCCAGCAGCTCCGGGTCCTCCTACGAGCAGTACTTC.

The genes are TRBV19 and TRBJ2-1; TRBD1 is a possible D gene (7 bases). The germline V gene encodes CDR1 LNHDA and CDR2 SQIVND (reference sequence). Trimming cost V 3 bases and J 4 bases, with 16 bases left between them. CDR3 length: 16 residues. This CDR3 reads CASSMLTRGLYNEQFF. CDR3 sequence (DNA): TGTGCCAGTAGTATGCTGACTAGGGGGCTGTACAATGAGCAGTTCTTC.

This chain connects TRBV29-1 to TRBJ2-3; TRBD1 is a possible D gene (5 bases). Germline CDR1 is SQVTM and CDR2 is ANQGSEA. The CDR3 has 13 amino acids. The V end was cut by 5 bases, the J end by 2 bases, with 11 bases between. For the CDR3, the DNA is TGCAGCGTTTCAGGGCGCAACACAGATACGCAGTATTTT. Amino acids: CSVSGRNTDTQYF.

This clone appeared a few times. This chain links TRBV27 with TRBJ1-4; tentatively, D is TRBD1 (6 bases). Germline V lookup: CDR1 MNHEY, CDR2 SMNVEV (reference sequence). This CDR3 has 15 residues. Trimming removed 0 bases at V and 4 bases at J, with 9 bases between. The CDR3: CASSLSRTVNEKLFF. CDR3 sequence (DNA): TGTGCCAGCAGTTTATCGCGGACAGTTAATGAAAAACTGTTTTTT.